Presented here are 21 T cell receptor beta chains from one specimen sequenced in a study of patients and donors after allogeneic stem cell transplantation. TCRdb redid the calling of the RT-PCR reads with MiXCR, one entry per CDR3 protein. Counted here are about 960,000 distinct CDR3 sequences, about 20% occurring once; the ten biggest clones make up 5% to 7.5%. The sequencing input was blood, either unsorted or a sorted T cell fraction (not recorded which). These receptors were obtained from a human donor who was either an allogeneic HSCT recipient or a stem cell or donor lymphocyte infusion donor (not recorded which). It is not recorded whose cells these are; they may come from a transplant donor.

V is TRBV20-1 and J is TRBJ1-6, with D perhaps matching TRBD1 (6 bases). The V end was cut by 0 bases, the J end by 4 bases, with 16 bases between. CDR3 length: 17 residues. The germline V gene has CDR1 DFQATT and CDR2 SNEGSKA (reference sequence). The CDR3 region is CSARDRDRDTYNSPLHF. DNA for the CDR3: TGCAGTGCTAGAGATCGTGATCGGGACACATATAATTCACCCCTCCACTTT.

This clonotype was found many times. The rearrangement links TRBV7-9 to TRBJ1-5; tentative D call: TRBD1 (6 bases). Germline values: CDR1 SEHNR, CDR2 FQNEAQ (reference sequence). Trimming cost V 5 bases and J 0 bases, with 11 bases left between them. The CDR3 is 15 residues long. CDR3 nucleotide sequence: TGTGCCAGCAGCCGGAGGACAGATAGCAATCAGCCCCAGCATTTT. Translation gives CASSRRTDSNQPQHF.

This chain links TRBV6-5 with TRBJ1-1, with D unclear. The V end lost 2 bases, the J end lost 5 bases, and 9 bases lay between the germline ends. The CDR3 totals 13 residues. Germline CDR1 reads MNHEY; CDR2 reads SVGAGI. The CDR3 protein is CASSYIVGTEAFF. The CDR3 nucleotides read TGTGCCAGCAGTTACATCGTAGGGACTGAAGCTTTCTTT.

In this sample, this clonotype turned up a few times. The gene calls are TRBV10-3 and TRBJ2-5, with 7 bases lining up with TRBD1. The CDR3 contains 12 residues. The V gene's germline CDR1 is ENHRY and CDR2 SYGVKD. The trim removed 10 bases at V and 3 bases at J, leaving 5 bases unmatched. The CDR3 region is CASRTGEETQYF. CDR3 DNA sequence: TGTGCCAGCCGTACAGGGGAAGAGACCCAGTACTTC.

The chain combines TRBV6-2 or TRBV6-3 with TRBJ1-5; D is unresolved. The V end lost 5 bases, the J end lost 6 bases, and 20 bases lay between the germline ends. Germline lookup yields CDR1 MNHEY and CDR2 SVGEGT. There are 16 residues in the CDR3. Here the CDR3 reads CASSPPRHVKTQPQHF. The CDR3 region has the DNA TGTGCCAGCAGTCCCCCCAGGCACGTGAAAACTCAGCCCCAGCATTTT.

The chain links TRBV6-5 to TRBJ2-7; the D call may be TRBD1 or TRBD2 (5 bases each). CDR1 MNHEY and CDR2 SVGAGI come from the germline V gene. This CDR3 comprises 14 residues. Trimming shortened V by 1 base and J by 4 bases, and 11 bases separated the two germline ends. CDR3 amino acids: CASSYFGTEYEQYF. The CDR3 DNA reads TGTGCCAGCAGTTACTTCGGGACCGAGTACGAGCAGTACTTC.

This clonotype showed up just a few times. The chain couples TRBV7-3 to TRBJ1-1; weak D call: TRBD1 (5 bases). V lost 0 bases and J lost 1, with 15 bases in between. CDR1 is SGHTA and CDR2 is FQGTGA in the germline V gene. The CDR3 is 17 residues long. The chain's CDR3 is CASSLTPQVGTNTEAFF. Here the CDR3 DNA reads TGTGCCAGCAGCTTAACTCCGCAGGTAGGGACGAACACTGAAGCTTTCTTT.

This clonotype was counted a few times. This rearrangement joins TRBV29-1 to TRBJ1-2, with 7 bases identical to TRBD1. This CDR3 has 14 amino acids. The germline CDR1 and CDR2 sequences are SQVTM and ANQGSEA. V shed 0 bases and J 7 bases; nucleotides not matched to a gene: 8. The CDR3 reads CSVEDSRQGGGYTF. CDR3 nucleotide sequence: TGCAGCGTTGAAGACTCCAGACAGGGAGGTGGCTACACCTTC.

This chain connects TRBV19 to TRBJ2-1; TRBD2 matches at 9 bases. V was clipped by 10 bases and J by 4 bases; unmatched bases: 5. Germline V gene lookup returns CDR1 LNHDA and CDR2 SQIVND (reference sequence). The CDR3 is 13 residues long. As DNA, the CDR3 is TGTGCCAATTTAGCGGGGGAATACAATGAGCAGTTCTTC. Translating it yields CANLAGEYNEQFF.

This clonotype was seen only a few times. The chain couples TRBV9 to TRBJ1-5, with a possible D match to TRBD1 (5 bases). From germline, CDR1 is SGDLS and CDR2 YYNGEE. CDR3 length equals 15 residues. With 0 bases removed from V and 7 bases from J, the gap between germline ends came to 14 bases. The DNA of the CDR3 is TGTGCCAGCAGCGTAGGTTCAGGGCGGGAGCAGCCCCAGCATTTT. This codes for CASSVGSGREQPQHF. The whole variable domain, filled in from reference TRBV9 and TRBJ1-5, reads DSGVTQTPKHLITATGQRVTLRCSPRSGDLSVYWYQQSLDQGLQFLIQYYNGEERAKGNILERFSAQQFPDLHSELNLSSLELGDSALYFCASSVGSGREQPQHFGDGTRLSIL.

The chain couples TRBV5-5 to TRBJ1-5; D uncertain. CDR3 length: 14 residues. With 1 base removed from V and 7 bases from J, the gap between germline ends came to 12 bases. Per the germline V gene, CDR1 is SGHKS and CDR2 is YYEKEE (reference sequence). The CDR3 coding sequence is TGTGCCAGCAGCTTGAAGTCGGCGGGGCAGCCCCAGCATTTT. It encodes CASSLKSAGQPQHF.

This clonotype was seen repeatedly, ten times or more. The rearrangement links TRBV10-3 to TRBJ1-1; TRBD1 agrees at 8 bases. CDR1 ENHRY and CDR2 SYGVKD come from the germline V gene. There are 13 residues in the CDR3. J gave up 2 bases and V 7 bases, and 3 bases lay outside the gene matches. CDR3 residues: CAITTGGNTEAFF. The CDR3 DNA reads TGTGCCATCACTACAGGGGGTAACACTGAAGCTTTCTTT.

In this sample, this clonotype turned up a few times. V is TRBV10-3 and J is TRBJ2-1; 8 nucleotides line up with TRBD2. The CDR3 consists of 13 residues. Trimming took 7 bases from V and 6 from J; bases not matched to a gene: 5. The germline V gene has CDR1 ENHRY and CDR2 SYGVKD. CDR3 nucleotides: TGTGCCATCACGGCGGGGGGAGGCAATGAGCAGTTCTTC. Encoded protein: CAITAGGGNEQFF.

This clonotype was observed many times. The chain employs TRBV5-1 and TRBJ2-7; unclear D gene. V lost 0 bases and J 0 bases, leaving 19 bases between the germline ends. The length of the CDR3 is 18 residues. CDR1 is SGHRS, CDR2 YFSETQ, per germline. The CDR3 bases are TGCGCCAGCAGCTTGGTACTCAGAAGAGAACTTAGCTCCTACGAGCAGTACTTC. This encodes CASSLVLRRELSSYEQYF.

This clonotype was found a few times. V gene TRBV6-1 combines with J gene TRBJ2-7, with 13 positions matching TRBD2. Germline V gene lookup returns CDR1 MNHNS and CDR2 SASEGT. V shed 5 bases, J shed 2 bases, and the junction held 9 bases outside the gene matches. This CDR3 is 17 amino acids long. CDR3 sequence: CASSTSAGLAGAYEQYF. The CDR3 DNA reads as TGTGCCAGCAGTACCTCCGCCGGACTAGCGGGGGCCTACGAGCAGTACTTC.

This clonotype was detected only a few times. The rearrangement joins TRBV11-2 to TRBJ2-5; 7 nucleotides line up with TRBD2. The V gene end was trimmed by 5 bases and the J gene end by 9 bases; junction bases not matched to a gene: 12. Germline V gives CDR1 SGHAT, CDR2 FQNNGV. CDR3 length: 14 amino acids. This CDR3 reads CASSHLADPGSQYF. The DNA for the CDR3 is TGTGCCAGCAGCCACCTAGCGGACCCCGGGTCCCAGTACTTC.

This clonotype appeared a few times. This clone may be a read error of a much larger clone one base away. This rearrangement joins TRBV6-5 to TRBJ1-1; no clear D gene. The CDR3 runs to 13 residues. With 2 bases removed from V and 1 base from J, the gap between germline ends came to 5 bases. CDR1 MNHEY and CDR2 SVGAGI come from the germline V gene. The CDR3 coding sequence is TGTGCCAGCAGTTACGAGGAGAACACTGAAGCTTTCTTT. Amino acid sequence: CASSYEENTEAFF.

This clonotype has only a few counts. The chain uses TRBV5-1 and TRBJ2-1; TRBD2 agrees at 12 bases. Germline V CDR1 and CDR2: SGHRS, YFSETQ. V lost 1 base, J lost 8 bases, and 7 bases stayed unmatched. CDR3 length: 16 residues. Written as DNA, the CDR3 is TGCGCCAGCAGCTTGCCTAGCGGGAGGGCACGCGATGAGCAGTTCTTC. Protein sequence: CASSLPSGRARDEQFF.

This clonotype has just a few counts. This chain connects TRBV3-1 to TRBJ1-2; 7 nucleotides agree with TRBD1. V lost 10 bases, J lost 5 bases, and 19 bases stayed unmatched. This CDR3 spans 16 amino acids. Germline values: CDR1 LGHDT, CDR2 YNNKEL (reference sequence). The CDR3 DNA reads as TGTGCCACATCGCCCGCACGGCCGGAACAGGGGTATGGCTACACCTTC. Protein product: CATSPARPEQGYGYTF.

This clonotype was counted only a few times. The gene calls are TRBV12-5 and TRBJ2-3, with D possibly matching TRBD2 (6 bases). Trimming removed 4 bases from V and 2 bases from J, with 10 bases in between. Germline CDR1 reads LGHNT; CDR2 reads FRNRAP. This CDR3 spans 14 amino acids. The CDR3 region is CASGSGGITDTQYF. Written as DNA, the CDR3 is TGTGCTAGTGGTTCTGGCGGGATCACAGATACGCAGTATTTT.

This chain uses TRBV7-9 with TRBJ2-1; 7 nucleotides agree with TRBD2. The germline CDR1 and CDR2 sequences are SEHNR and FQNEAQ (reference sequence). V lost 1 base and J lost 8; bases outside the gene matches: 5. The CDR3 totals 14 residues. This CDR3 is CASSLVGTKDEQFF. CDR3 sequence (DNA): TGTGCCAGCAGCTTAGTAGGGACTAAGGATGAGCAGTTCTTC.